This TCR beta chain was documented in a study of persistence of HIV-infected CD4 T cells. Concerning this clone: Antigen: not known.

The stimulus was an HIV-1 Gag 15-mer peptide pool, approximately 0.93 ug/peptide/mL. CD40L/CD69 double-negative CD45RO-high memory CD4+ T cells were collected. Donors had CD4+ T cell counts above 400 cells/uL and were CMV-seropositive. Anti-CD28/CD49d costimulation, CD40-blocking antibody and enfuvirtide were given to CD8-depleted PBMCs for 15 to 20 hours. The libraries were made with immunoSEQ version 4 in survey mode. Measured with immunoSEQ multiplex PCR; TCRdb has only the in-frame clones, and not every one. This table has about 36,000 clones, more than 75% appearing once. The material was cultured CD4+ T cells from PBMCs, obtained from a patient who received antiretroviral therapy. This clonotype was obtained from an adult with HIV. The donor label of this sample is uncertain.

The CDR3 sequence: CASSERLSTDTQYF. In DNA form, the CDR3 reads TGTGCCAGCAGTGAAAGACTGAGCACAGATACGCAGTATTTT. The chain is built from TRBV6-1 and TRBJ2-3; no reliable D call. V lost 2 bases and J 0 bases, leaving 6 bases between the germline ends. Germline CDR1 and CDR2: MNHNS and SASEGT. This CDR3 contains 14 residues.